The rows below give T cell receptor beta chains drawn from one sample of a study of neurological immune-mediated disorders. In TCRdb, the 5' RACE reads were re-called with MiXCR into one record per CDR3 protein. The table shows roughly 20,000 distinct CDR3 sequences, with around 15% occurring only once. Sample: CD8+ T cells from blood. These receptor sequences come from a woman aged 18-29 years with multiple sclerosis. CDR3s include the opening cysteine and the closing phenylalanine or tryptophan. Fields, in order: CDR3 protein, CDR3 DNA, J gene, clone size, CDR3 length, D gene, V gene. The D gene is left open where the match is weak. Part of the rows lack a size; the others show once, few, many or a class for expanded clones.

CDR3 protein: CASSPWDSSYEQYF
CDR3 DNA: TGCGCCAGCAGCCCATGGGACAGCTCCTACGAGCAGTACTTC
J gene: TRBJ2-7
clone size: many
CDR3 length: 14
D gene: TRBD1
V gene: TRBV5-1

CDR3 protein: CASSDGGAYNEQFF
CDR3 DNA: TGTGCCAGCAGTGACGGGGGGGCCTACAATGAGCAGTTCTTC
J gene: TRBJ2-1
clone size: medium-sized
CDR3 length: 14
D gene: TRBD2
V gene: TRBV6-4

CDR3 protein: CASSPPGTDNQPQHF
CDR3 DNA: TGTGCCAGCTCACCACCGGGGACAGACAATCAGCCCCAGCATTTT
J gene: TRBJ1-5
clone size: .
CDR3 length: 15
D gene: TRBD1
V gene: TRBV18

CDR3 protein: CASSLGARTEAFF
CDR3 DNA: TGTGCCAGCAGTTTGGGGGCGCGCACTGAAGCTTTCTTT
J gene: TRBJ1-1
clone size: many
CDR3 length: 13
D gene: .
V gene: TRBV28

CDR3 protein: CASSKRTGGSTGELFF
CDR3 DNA: TGCGCCAGCAGTAAGCGAACAGGGGGGAGCACCGGGGAGCTGTTTTTT
J gene: TRBJ2-2
clone size: once
CDR3 length: 16
D gene: TRBD1
V gene: TRBV5-1

CDR3 protein: CASSPGLAFPRSSPLHF
CDR3 DNA: TGTGCCAGCAGCCCGGGACTGGCTTTTCCTAGGAGTTCACCCCTCCACTTT
J gene: TRBJ1-6
clone size: many
CDR3 length: 17
D gene: .
V gene: TRBV28

CDR3 protein: CASSYSGGPGSPLHF
CDR3 DNA: TGTGCCAGCAGTTACTCGGGAGGGCCGGGGTCACCCCTCCACTTT
J gene: TRBJ1-6
clone size: many
CDR3 length: 15
D gene: .
V gene: TRBV6-5

CDR3 protein: CSVASGATYEQYF
CDR3 DNA: TGCAGCGTTGCTAGCGGGGCTACCTACGAGCAGTACTTC
J gene: TRBJ2-7
clone size: medium-sized
CDR3 length: 13
D gene: TRBD2
V gene: TRBV29-1

CDR3 protein: CASSLLGRGEAFF
CDR3 DNA: TGCGCCAGCAGCTTGCTGGGCAGGGGTGAAGCTTTCTTT
J gene: TRBJ1-1
clone size: many
CDR3 length: 13
D gene: .
V gene: TRBV5-1

CDR3 protein: CASTLGFQQPQHF
CDR3 DNA: TGTGCCAGCACCTTGGGATTCCAGCAGCCCCAGCATTTT
J gene: TRBJ1-5
clone size: many
CDR3 length: 13
D gene: .
V gene: TRBV12-3/TRBV12-4

CDR3 protein: CASSPRLAGNTGELFF
CDR3 DNA: TGTGCCAGCAGCCCGCGACTAGCGGGGAACACCGGGGAGCTGTTTTTT
J gene: TRBJ2-2
clone size: .
CDR3 length: 16
D gene: TRBD2
V gene: TRBV7-9

CDR3 protein: CATSRDRQGRVNEQFF
CDR3 DNA: TGTGCCACCAGCAGAGATAGGCAGGGAAGGGTGAATGAGCAGTTCTTC
J gene: TRBJ2-1
clone size: .
CDR3 length: 16
D gene: .
V gene: TRBV15

CDR3 protein: CASSYELEKLFF
CDR3 DNA: TGTGCCAGCAGCTACGAACTTGAAAAACTGTTTTTT
J gene: TRBJ1-4
clone size: many
CDR3 length: 12
D gene: .
V gene: TRBV5-4

CDR3 protein: CASSSNVAEFQETQYF
CDR3 DNA: TGTGCCAGCAGCTCTAATGTAGCGGAGTTCCAAGAGACCCAGTACTTC
J gene: TRBJ2-5
clone size: many
CDR3 length: 16
D gene: .
V gene: TRBV13

CDR3 protein: CASSFSRRDSPLHF
CDR3 DNA: TGTGCCAGCAGCTTTTCAAGGCGGGATTCACCCCTCCACTTT
J gene: TRBJ1-6
clone size: many
CDR3 length: 14
D gene: .
V gene: TRBV11-2

CDR3 protein: CASSLAGATYEQYF
CDR3 DNA: TGTGCCAGCAGCTTAGCAGGGGCGACCTACGAGCAGTACTTC
J gene: TRBJ2-7
clone size: .
CDR3 length: 14
D gene: .
V gene: TRBV7-8

CDR3 protein: CAISGFGQTVYNEQFF
CDR3 DNA: TGTGCCATCAGTGGCTTCGGACAGACTGTTTACAATGAGCAGTTCTTC
J gene: TRBJ2-1
clone size: many
CDR3 length: 16
D gene: .
V gene: TRBV10-3

CDR3 protein: CAWSSGDRGHEQYF
CDR3 DNA: TGTGCCTGGAGTTCTGGTGACAGGGGCCACGAGCAGTACTTC
J gene: TRBJ2-7
clone size: .
CDR3 length: 14
D gene: TRBD1
V gene: TRBV30

CDR3 protein: CATSRTELGYGDYTDTQYF
CDR3 DNA: TGTGCCACCAGCAGGACAGAACTAGGGTACGGGGATTACACAGATACGCAGTATTTT
J gene: TRBJ2-3
clone size: medium-sized
CDR3 length: 19
D gene: .
V gene: TRBV15

CDR3 protein: CAISEIDSRGANVLTF
CDR3 DNA: TGTGCCATCAGTGAGATCGACAGTCGTGGGGCCAACGTCCTGACTTTC
J gene: TRBJ2-6
clone size: many
CDR3 length: 16
D gene: .
V gene: TRBV10-3

CDR3 protein: CASSSPPGLAVQETQYF
CDR3 DNA: TGCGCCAGCAGCTCCCCCCCCGGGCTAGCGGTTCAAGAGACCCAGTACTTC
J gene: TRBJ2-5
clone size: many
CDR3 length: 17
D gene: TRBD2
V gene: TRBV5-1

CDR3 protein: CASSLQLAGARNEQFF
CDR3 DNA: TGTGCCAGCAGTTTACAACTAGCGGGAGCGAGGAATGAGCAGTTCTTC
J gene: TRBJ2-1
clone size: many
CDR3 length: 16
D gene: TRBD2
V gene: TRBV27

CDR3 protein: CASSHGLAGESSTDTQYF
CDR3 DNA: TGTGCCAGCAGCCACGGGCTAGCGGGGGAGTCTAGCACAGATACGCAGTATTTT
J gene: TRBJ2-3
clone size: many
CDR3 length: 18
D gene: TRBD2
V gene: TRBV14

CDR3 protein: CASSTNRGPSPYNEQFF
CDR3 DNA: TGTGCCAGCAGCACCAACAGGGGGCCGAGCCCTTACAATGAGCAGTTCTTC
J gene: TRBJ2-1
clone size: many
CDR3 length: 17
D gene: TRBD1
V gene: TRBV28

CDR3 protein: CASSLEHQETQYF
CDR3 DNA: TGCGCCAGCAGTTTGGAGCACCAAGAGACCCAGTACTTC
J gene: TRBJ2-5
clone size: medium-sized
CDR3 length: 13
D gene: .
V gene: TRBV5-1

CDR3 protein: CASSTLAGIYNEQFF
CDR3 DNA: TGCGCCAGCAGCACTCTAGCGGGCATTTACAATGAGCAGTTCTTC
J gene: TRBJ2-1
clone size: many
CDR3 length: 15
D gene: TRBD2
V gene: TRBV5-1

CDR3 protein: CASVEGGDPDTQYF
CDR3 DNA: TGTGCCAGCGTGGAAGGGGGCGATCCAGATACGCAGTATTTT
J gene: TRBJ2-3
clone size: many
CDR3 length: 14
D gene: TRBD1
V gene: TRBV25-1

CDR3 protein: CASEPTVSTDTQYF
CDR3 DNA: TGCGCCAGTGAGCCGACAGTTAGCACAGATACGCAGTATTTT
J gene: TRBJ2-3
clone size: many
CDR3 length: 14
D gene: .
V gene: TRBV5-1

CDR3 protein: CSASRTGVANQPQHF
CDR3 DNA: TGCAGTGCTTCAAGGACAGGGGTAGCAAATCAGCCCCAGCATTTT
J gene: TRBJ1-5
clone size: .
CDR3 length: 15
D gene: TRBD1
V gene: TRBV20-1

CDR3 protein: CSARNSNQPQHF
CDR3 DNA: TGCAGTGCTAGAAATAGCAATCAGCCCCAGCATTTT
J gene: TRBJ1-5
clone size: .
CDR3 length: 12
D gene: .
V gene: TRBV20-1

CDR3 protein: CSASGRLAGASTDTQYF
CDR3 DNA: TGCAGTGCTAGTGGTCGGCTAGCGGGAGCTAGCACAGATACGCAGTATTTT
J gene: TRBJ2-3
clone size: many
CDR3 length: 17
D gene: TRBD2
V gene: TRBV20-1

CDR3 protein: CASSFGTSGEGPKDIQYF
CDR3 DNA: TGTGCCAGCAGTTTTGGGACTAGCGGAGAAGGTCCTAAAGACATTCAGTACTTC
J gene: TRBJ2-4
clone size: many
CDR3 length: 18
D gene: TRBD2
V gene: TRBV12-3/TRBV12-4

CDR3 protein: CASSSRSGLQETQYF
CDR3 DNA: TGTGCCAGCAGTTCAAGGTCAGGGTTACAAGAGACCCAGTACTTC
J gene: TRBJ2-5
clone size: many
CDR3 length: 15
D gene: .
V gene: TRBV6-5

CDR3 protein: CSAEGWGARAEAFF
CDR3 DNA: TGCAGTGCCGAGGGGTGGGGGGCGAGGGCTGAAGCTTTCTTT
J gene: TRBJ1-1
clone size: .
CDR3 length: 14
D gene: .
V gene: TRBV20-1

CDR3 protein: CSVPLRTGPPTNYGYTF
CDR3 DNA: TGCAGCGTCCCTTTGAGGACAGGCCCGCCTACTAACTATGGCTACACCTTC
J gene: TRBJ1-2
clone size: many
CDR3 length: 17
D gene: TRBD1
V gene: TRBV29-1

CDR3 protein: CATREYGLAIPNTGELFF
CDR3 DNA: TGTGCCACCAGGGAATACGGTCTCGCCATCCCGAACACCGGGGAGCTGTTTTTT
J gene: TRBJ2-2
clone size: many
CDR3 length: 18
D gene: .
V gene: TRBV15

CDR3 protein: CASSTDRDRTDTQYF
CDR3 DNA: TGCGCCAGCAGCACCGACAGGGATCGAACAGATACGCAGTATTTT
J gene: TRBJ2-3
clone size: many
CDR3 length: 15
D gene: TRBD1
V gene: TRBV10-1

CDR3 protein: CASSSRYGYTF
CDR3 DNA: TGTGCCAGCAGCTCGCGCTATGGCTACACCTTC
J gene: TRBJ1-2
clone size: .
CDR3 length: 11
D gene: .
V gene: TRBV7-9

CDR3 protein: CASSDGTSGLNYGYTF
CDR3 DNA: TGTGCCAGCAGCGACGGGACATCGGGGCTCAACTATGGCTACACCTTC
J gene: TRBJ1-2
clone size: medium-sized
CDR3 length: 16
D gene: .
V gene: TRBV7-9

CDR3 protein: CATSDFLGNPGLAPDTQYF
CDR3 DNA: TGTGCCACCAGTGATTTTTTGGGGAATCCGGGACTAGCGCCGGATACGCAGTATTTT
J gene: TRBJ2-3
clone size: many
CDR3 length: 19
D gene: TRBD2
V gene: TRBV24-1

CDR3 protein: CSAREGSSYEQYF
CDR3 DNA: TGCAGTGCCAGGGAAGGCAGCTCCTACGAGCAGTACTTC
J gene: TRBJ2-7
clone size: medium-sized
CDR3 length: 13
D gene: .
V gene: TRBV20-1

CDR3 protein: CSATTENYGYTF
CDR3 DNA: TGCAGTGCCACAACAGAAAACTATGGCTACACCTTC
J gene: TRBJ1-2
clone size: many
CDR3 length: 12
D gene: .
V gene: TRBV20-1

CDR3 protein: CASSPTGAGQPQHF
CDR3 DNA: TGTGCCAGCAGCCCGACAGGGGCAGGTCAGCCCCAGCATTTT
J gene: TRBJ1-5
clone size: many
CDR3 length: 14
D gene: TRBD1
V gene: TRBV6-2/TRBV6-3

CDR3 protein: CASSLLSFNTEAFF
CDR3 DNA: TGTGCCAGCAGCTTACTCAGCTTTAACACTGAAGCTTTCTTT
J gene: TRBJ1-1
clone size: many
CDR3 length: 14
D gene: .
V gene: TRBV7-2

CDR3 protein: CSVPGQGTIAFF
CDR3 DNA: TGCAGCGTGCCGGGACAGGGCACGATCGCTTTCTTT
J gene: TRBJ1-1
clone size: medium-sized
CDR3 length: 12
D gene: TRBD1
V gene: TRBV29-1

CDR3 protein: CASSSREGARGEQYF
CDR3 DNA: TGTGCCAGCAGCTCCCGGGAGGGCGCGAGAGGCGAGCAGTACTTC
J gene: TRBJ2-7
clone size: many
CDR3 length: 15
D gene: TRBD2
V gene: TRBV7-2

CDR3 protein: CSARASVGTGSDTEAFF
CDR3 DNA: TGCAGTGCTAGAGCCTCGGTCGGGACAGGGTCGGACACTGAAGCTTTCTTT
J gene: TRBJ1-1
clone size: many
CDR3 length: 17
D gene: TRBD1
V gene: TRBV20-1

CDR3 protein: CSATGGTEAFF
CDR3 DNA: TGCAGTGCTACAGGGGGCACTGAAGCTTTCTTT
J gene: TRBJ1-1
clone size: few
CDR3 length: 11
D gene: TRBD1
V gene: TRBV20-1

CDR3 protein: CASSYRLMPPNEANTGELFF
CDR3 DNA: TGTGCCAGCAGTTATCGGTTGATGCCTCCCAACGAGGCGAACACCGGGGAGCTGTTTTTT
J gene: TRBJ2-2
clone size: many
CDR3 length: 20
D gene: .
V gene: TRBV6-5

CDR3 protein: CASSFPQIRDRGVTDTQYF
CDR3 DNA: TGTGCCAGCAGCTTCCCCCAGATCCGGGACAGGGGTGTCACAGATACGCAGTATTTT
J gene: TRBJ2-3
clone size: many
CDR3 length: 19
D gene: TRBD1
V gene: TRBV7-8

CDR3 protein: CASSSPGQGPVEAFF
CDR3 DNA: TGTGCCAGCAGCTCTCCGGGACAGGGTCCTGTAGAAGCTTTCTTT
J gene: TRBJ1-1
clone size: many
CDR3 length: 15
D gene: TRBD1
V gene: TRBV12-3/TRBV12-4

CDR3 protein: CASSAGGITYEQYF
CDR3 DNA: TGTGCCAGCAGTGCGGGGGGCATCACCTACGAGCAGTACTTC
J gene: TRBJ2-7
clone size: many
CDR3 length: 14
D gene: .
V gene: TRBV2

CDR3 protein: CASSEGQGLGYTF
CDR3 DNA: TGTGCCAGCAGCGAAGGACAGGGGCTTGGCTACACCTTC
J gene: TRBJ1-2
clone size: many
CDR3 length: 13
D gene: TRBD1
V gene: TRBV9

CDR3 protein: CASSGGRLNTEAFF
CDR3 DNA: TGCGCCAGCAGCGGGGGACGGTTGAACACTGAAGCTTTCTTT
J gene: TRBJ1-1
clone size: .
CDR3 length: 14
D gene: .
V gene: TRBV5-1

CDR3 protein: CASSPSPGQRYNEQFF
CDR3 DNA: TGCGCCAGCAGCCCATCTCCAGGACAGCGATACAATGAGCAGTTCTTC
J gene: TRBJ2-1
clone size: many
CDR3 length: 16
D gene: .
V gene: TRBV4-1

CDR3 protein: CASSVEDREKNIQYF
CDR3 DNA: TGTGCCAGCAGCGTTGAGGACAGGGAAAAAAACATTCAGTACTTC
J gene: TRBJ2-4
clone size: few
CDR3 length: 15
D gene: TRBD1
V gene: TRBV7-2

CDR3 protein: CASSLDRAVTGELFF
CDR3 DNA: TGTGCCAGCAGCCTCGACAGGGCGGTAACCGGGGAGCTGTTTTTT
J gene: TRBJ2-2
clone size: many
CDR3 length: 15
D gene: TRBD1
V gene: TRBV27